Shown below are 14 T cell receptor beta chains from a single sample sequenced in a study of beta chain features in type 1 diabetes (dated 2018 in TCRdb). Libraries came from the immunoSEQ multiplex PCR assay. The entire isolated RNA was reverse transcribed using the High Capacity cDNA Reverse Transcription Kit, and thus expressed TCRB transcripts were sequenced. The immuneACCESS repertoire file appears here via TCRdb, limited to in-frame rearrangements. These files lack a portion of the clones; in checked studies, under half of the deficit traces to unresolved V genes, and the cause of the others is not known. This sample holds 350,000 to 450,000 clones; approximately 15% were observed only once. The ten top clones hold under 0.04% of the sample. The material sequenced was naive CD4+ T cells from blood. The sample's cell subset or site, from its label and the paper: true naive CD4+ T cells. The origin of the receptors is a man aged 30 to 45 in good health.

This sequence joins TRBV5-1 and TRBJ1-1; D gene uncertain. V was pared by 1 base and J by 4 bases, with 11 bases between. The CDR3 covers 14 residues. Germline CDR1 and CDR2: SGHRS and YFSETQ. Here the CDR3 DNA reads TGCGCCAGCAGCTTGACGGGTTGGGGCACTGAAGCTTTCTTT. This sequence encodes CASSLTGWGTEAFF.

This clone was detected a few times. V usage is TRBV11-2 and J usage is TRBJ2-5; D is perhaps TRBD1 or TRBD2 (5 bases each). The CDR3 covers 14 residues. Germline lookup yields CDR1 SGHAT and CDR2 FQNNGV. Between the trimmed V and J ends, which lost 0 bases and 7 bases, there was a span of 12 bases. CDR3 nucleotides: TGTGCCAGCAGCTTAGATCGGGGCTTTCGGACCCAGTACTTC. It codes for CASSLDRGFRTQYF.

Of note for this clone: Other DNA sequences of this sample code for an identical CDR3. V and J are TRBV5-1 and TRBJ2-3; tentatively, D is TRBD2 (5 bases). The CDR3 runs 11 residues. V was clipped by 3 bases and J by 6 bases, with 5 bases between them. The germline gives CDR1 SGHRS, CDR2 YFSETQ. Here the CDR3 reads CASSSGDTQYF. CDR3 coding DNA: TGCGCCAGCAGCTCGGGGGATACGCAGTATTTT.

This clone was seen more than once but under ten times. The genes are TRBV21-1 and TRBJ2-7; TRBD1 was called by the table and not checked on the DNA. TRBV21-1 is a pseudogene. This CDR3 is 14 amino acids long. The CDR3 loop is CASGVRDRPYEQYV. CDR3 in DNA: TGTGCCAGCGGGGTTCGGGACAGGCCCTACGAGCAGTACGTC.

The V call is TRBV11-2, the J call TRBJ2-5; D gene uncertain. This CDR3 comprises 14 residues. Trimming removed 0 bases at V and 1 base at J, with 6 bases between. CDR1 is SGHAT and CDR2 is FQNNGV in the germline V gene. The CDR3 sequence: CASSLENIQETQYF. Here the CDR3 DNA reads TGTGCCAGCAGCTTAGAAAACATCCAAGAGACCCAGTACTTC.

The V call is TRBV29-1, the J call TRBJ2-4; the match to TRBD2 covers 13 bases. Germline V CDR1 and CDR2: SQVTM, ANQGSEA. After removal of 6 bases from V and 3 bases from J, the junction contained 14 bases not matched to a gene. The CDR3 sequence is 18 residues long. The CDR3 loop reads CSVAGLAGAGEGKNIQYF. The CDR3 DNA reads as TGCAGCGTCGCCGGACTAGCGGGAGCGGGAGAGGGCAAAAACATTCAGTACTTC.

This clone showed up just a few times. The CDR3 here is CASSPYRGNTEAFF. The CDR3 DNA is TGTGCCAGCAGCCCATACAGGGGGAACACTGAAGCTTTCTTT. This chain connects TRBV7-2 to TRBJ1-1; the match to TRBD1 covers 7 bases. CDR1 SGHTA and CDR2 FQGNSA come from the germline V gene. CDR3 length: 14 residues. Losses at the gene ends were 5 bases for V and 1 base for J; bases not matched to a gene: 4.

This clone was detected a few times. The V gene is TRBV25-1, the J gene TRBJ1-2, with D hard to call. Germline assignment: CDR1 MGHDK and CDR2 SYGVNS. This CDR3 is built from 12 residues. V lost 0 bases, J lost 7 bases, and 6 bases lay in between. CDR3 sequence: CASSEYGFGYTF. CDR3 in DNA: TGTGCCAGCAGTGAATACGGCTTTGGCTACACCTTC.

Only a few counts were recorded for this clone. The chain carries TRBV4-3 and TRBJ1-4, with D hard to call. Germline CDR1 reads LGHNA; CDR2 reads YSLEER. V lost 2 bases, J lost 3 bases, and 10 bases lay in between. This CDR3 is built from 15 residues. The chain's CDR3 is CASSQLDGANEKLFF. CDR3 nucleotides: TGCGCCAGCAGCCAACTAGACGGGGCTAATGAAAAACTGTTTTTT.

The chain is built from TRBV4-2 and TRBJ1-2; TRBD1 agrees at 7 bases. Per the germline V gene, CDR1 is LGHNA and CDR2 is YNFKEQ. The V and J ends lost 4 bases and 4 bases, in that order; junction bases with no gene match: 9. The CDR3 runs to 15 residues. The CDR3 is CASSPLGTEFYGYTF. The CDR3 nucleotides read TGTGCCAGCAGCCCGTTGGGGACAGAGTTCTATGGCTACACCTTC.

The table lists this clone with a few counts. At the DNA level, this CDR3 is encoded by other sequences in the same sample as well. CDR3 sequence (DNA): TGTGCCAGCAGCGTAACCTCCTCCTACAATGAGCAGTTCTTC. This translates into CASSVTSSYNEQFF. V is TRBV9 and J is TRBJ2-1; D ambiguous. This CDR3 is built from 14 residues. The germline V gene has CDR1 SGDLS and CDR2 YYNGEE. V lost 1 base to trimming and J lost 0 bases, with 5 bases between them.

The chain joins TRBV9 to TRBJ2-1, with D hard to call. The CDR3 consists of 14 residues. CDR1 and CDR2 (germline): SGDLS, YYNGEE. Trimming left V 2 bases short and J 6 bases short, with 12 bases between. The CDR3, as DNA: TGTGCCAGCAGCGTGCCAGCCAAAACCAATGAGCAGTTCTTC. Its translation: CASSVPAKTNEQFF.

J is TRBJ2-7 and V is TRBV6-1, with 8 bases aligning to TRBD1. The CDR3 runs to 14 residues. Germline V gives CDR1 MNHNS, CDR2 SASEGT. Trimming took 0 bases from V and 3 from J; bases not matched to a gene: 1. The CDR3 loop reads CASSEARGLYEQYV. Here the CDR3 DNA reads TGTGCCAGCAGTGAAGCCAGGGGGCTCTACGAGCAGTACGTC.

This clone has only a few counts. The chain is built from TRBV10-3 and TRBJ2-1; 7 nucleotides line up with TRBD1. The germline CDR1 and CDR2 sequences are ENHRY and SYGVKD. The CDR3 runs to 15 residues. The J segment lost 4 bases and the V segment lost 3 bases, leaving 6 bases of the junction unmatched. The CDR3 nucleotides are TGTGCCATCAGTGATGAGGACAGGAGATACAATGAGCAGTTCTTC. Protein product: CAISDEDRRYNEQFF.